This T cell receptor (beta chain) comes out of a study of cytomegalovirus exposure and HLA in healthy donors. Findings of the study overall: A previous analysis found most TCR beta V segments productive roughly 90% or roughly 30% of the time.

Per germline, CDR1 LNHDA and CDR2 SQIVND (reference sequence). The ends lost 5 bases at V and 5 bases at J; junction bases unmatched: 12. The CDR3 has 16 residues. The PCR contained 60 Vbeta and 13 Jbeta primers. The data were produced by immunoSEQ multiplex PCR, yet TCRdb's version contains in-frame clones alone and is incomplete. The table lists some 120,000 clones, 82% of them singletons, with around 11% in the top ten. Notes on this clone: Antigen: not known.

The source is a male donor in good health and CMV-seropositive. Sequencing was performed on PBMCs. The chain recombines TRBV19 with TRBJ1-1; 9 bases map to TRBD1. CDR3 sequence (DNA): TGTGCCAGTAGTTACATTTTGACAGGGGGGTGGACTGAAGCTTTCTTT. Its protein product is CASSYILTGGWTEAFF. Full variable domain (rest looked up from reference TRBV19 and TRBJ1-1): DGGITQSPKYLFRKEGQNVTLSCEQNLNHDAMYWYRQDPGQGLRLIYYSQIVNDFQKGDIAEGYSVSREKKESFPLTVTSAQKNPTAFYLCASSYILTGGWTEAFFGQGTRLTVV.